Presented here are 17 T cell receptor beta chains from one specimen sequenced in a study of blood T cell repertoires in COVID-19. Profiled with immunoSEQ multiplex PCR; TCRdb holds only in-frame clones, not every one. This table holds more than 120,000 clones, around nine tenths found once. The sequenced material came from peripheral blood. The origin of the receptors is a human donor in a cohort sampled during active COVID-19.

The chain links TRBV19 to TRBJ1-1; D is ambiguous. V dropped 0 bases and J dropped 3 bases, with 5 bases sitting between them. The V gene's germline CDR1 is LNHDA and CDR2 SQIVND (reference sequence). CDR3 length equals 13 residues. CDR3 amino acids: CASSIDRDTEAFF. The CDR3 nucleotides read TGTGCCAGTAGTATAGATCGAGACACTGAAGCTTTCTTT.

The chain joins TRBV11-2 to TRBJ1-1; 7 bases agree with TRBD1. J was trimmed by 0 bases and V by 0 bases; bases with no gene match: 13. Germline assignment: CDR1 SGHAT and CDR2 FQNNGV. This CDR3 contains 19 residues. For the CDR3, the DNA is TGTGCCAGCAGCTTAGAAAGGGGGCCGGGGGCTTTTATGAACACTGAAGCTTTCTTT. Translation: CASSLERGPGAFMNTEAFF.

The chain carries TRBV11-3 and TRBJ2-3; 10 bases are a match to TRBD2. Per the germline V gene, CDR1 is SGHNT and CDR2 is YENEEA. After removal of 7 bases from V and 0 bases from J, the junction contained 4 bases not matched to a gene. This CDR3 region has 15 residues. The CDR3 bases are TGTGCCAGCACCCGGACTAGCGGTAGCACAGATACGCAGTATTTT. As protein: CASTRTSGSTDTQYF.

The CDR3 spells CASSQDTGLAGRNEQFF. The CDR3 nucleotides read TGTGCCAGCAGCCAAGATACTGGGCTAGCGGGGCGGAATGAGCAGTTCTTC. The chain employs TRBV4-2 and TRBJ2-1, with 9 bases aligning to TRBD2. Germline V gives CDR1 LGHNA, CDR2 YNFKEQ. CDR3 length: 17 amino acids. With 0 bases clipped from V and 7 bases from J, the junction kept 10 bases outside the gene matches.

V usage is TRBV6-4 and J usage is TRBJ2-3; 7 bases fit TRBD2. The ends lost 5 bases at V and 0 bases at J; junction bases unmatched: 2. This CDR3 contains 14 residues. Germline loops: CDR1 MRHNA, CDR2 SNTAGT. CDR3 protein: CASSLRGSTDTQYF. In nucleotides, the CDR3 is TGTGCCAGCAGTCTGCGGGGGAGCACAGATACGCAGTATTTT.

J is TRBJ1-2 and V is TRBV5-4, with a tentative D call TRBD1 (6 bases). Germline V gene sequence: CDR1 SGHNT, CDR2 YYREEE (reference sequence). This CDR3 is 14 amino acids long. V was cut by 0 bases and J by 5 bases, with 11 bases left in between. CDR3 nucleotide sequence: TGTGCCAGCAGCTTGGACAGGGATCAATATGGCTACACCTTC. It encodes CASSLDRDQYGYTF. Combining the CDR3 with reference TRBV5-4 and TRBJ1-2 gives the whole variable domain ETGVTQSPTHLIKTRGQQVTLRCSSQSGHNTVSWYQQALGQGPQFIFQYYREEENGRGNFPPRFSGLQFPNYSSELNVNALELDDSALYLCASSLDRDQYGYTFGSGTRLTVV.

The chain links TRBV6-2 or TRBV6-3 to TRBJ1-6, with 8 bases matching TRBD1. Germline trimming cut 5 bases from V and 7 bases from J; bases unmatched to any gene: 1. This CDR3 comprises 13 residues. Germline V gene data show CDR1 as MNHEY and CDR2 as SVGEGT. CDR3 protein: CASSGQGNSPLHF. In DNA, the CDR3 is TGTGCCAGCAGTGGACAGGGAAATTCACCCCTCCACTTT.

The V call is TRBV21-1, the J call TRBJ2-5; the table assigns TRBD2, which was not confirmed against the DNA. TRBV21-1 constitutes a pseudogene. The CDR3 loop spans 18 amino acids. The CDR3 DNA is TGTGCCAGCAGCAAAAGGAGTTACACTAGCGGGGGGGTGGAGACCCAGTACTTC. It is translated as CASSKRSYTSGGVETQYF.

This chain uses TRBV6-5 with TRBJ1-1; tentatively, D is TRBD1 (6 bases). CDR1 is MNHEY, CDR2 SVGAGI, per germline. The CDR3 runs 15 residues. Trimming pared 7 bases from V and 8 bases from J, leaving 23 bases between. The CDR3 region has the DNA TGTGCCAGCAACCTAAAGGGGGGGGTGGCGGTCGAAGCTTTCTTT. This gives the protein CASNLKGGVAVEAFF.

The chain uses TRBV5-1 and TRBJ2-1; D unresolved. The CDR3 runs to 14 residues. The V gene lost 0 bases and the J gene lost 0 bases, with 4 bases spanning the gap. The germline V gene encodes CDR1 SGHRS and CDR2 YFSETQ. CDR3 sequence reads: CASSLDNSYNEQFF. The CDR3 bases are TGCGCCAGCAGCTTGGACAACTCCTACAATGAGCAGTTCTTC.

V usage is TRBV4-1 and J usage is TRBJ2-1; 8 bases map to TRBD2. Trimming cost V 1 base and J 8 bases; bases outside gene matches: 10. CDR1 MGHRA and CDR2 YSYEKL come from the germline V gene. The CDR3 extends over 16 amino acids. CDR3 residues: CASSQVNGGAWYEQFF. The CDR3 nucleotides read TGCGCCAGCAGCCAAGTTAACGGGGGGGCCTGGTATGAGCAGTTCTTC.

This clone has a single count. The V and J genes are TRBV7-2 and TRBJ2-5; D is undetermined. Trimming left V 1 base short and J 0 bases short, with 3 bases between. CDR1 and CDR2 from the germline V gene are SGHTA and FQGNSA. The CDR3 is 13 residues long. In nucleotides, the CDR3 is TGTGCCAGCAGCTTAGTCAACCAAGAGACCCAGTACTTC. Its translation: CASSLVNQETQYF.

The chain has TRBV6-6 and TRBJ1-5; D perhaps matches TRBD1 (5 bases). This CDR3 has 15 residues. Germline V CDR1 and CDR2: MNHNY, SVGAGI (reference sequence). Trimming shortened V by 4 bases and J by 4 bases, and 14 bases separated the two germline ends. DNA for the CDR3: TGTGCCAGCAGTTCGGCGGGACGGACAAATCAGCCCCAGCATTTT. Protein sequence: CASSSAGRTNQPQHF.

V is TRBV5-1 and J is TRBJ1-2; TRBD1 might be the D (6 bases). The germline V gene encodes CDR1 SGHRS and CDR2 YFSETQ. Trimming cost V 0 bases and J 8 bases, with 14 bases left between them. The CDR3 sequence is 14 residues long. CDR3 coding DNA: TGCGCCAGCAGCTTGGACCAGGGGCGCTTCGGCTACACCTTC. Protein product: CASSLDQGRFGYTF.

The gene calls are TRBV19 and TRBJ1-4; unclear D gene. The germline V gene encodes CDR1 LNHDA and CDR2 SQIVND (reference sequence). Deletions cut 5 bases from V and 7 bases from J, with 8 bases between. The CDR3 length is 12 residues. The CDR3 region is CASSAIGEKLFF. The CDR3 DNA follows: TGTGCCAGTAGTGCGATTGGTGAAAAACTGTTTTTT. Drawing the rest from reference TRBV19 and TRBJ1-4, the complete variable domain is DGGITQSPKYLFRKEGQNVTLSCEQNLNHDAMYWYRQDPGQGLRLIYYSQIVNDFQKGDIAEGYSVSREKKESFPLTVTSAQKNPTAFYLCASSAIGEKLFFGSGTQLSVL.

This chain uses TRBV27 with TRBJ2-5; D not certain. Trimming removed 4 bases at V and 6 bases at J, with 15 bases between. The CDR3 has 14 amino acids. Per germline, CDR1 MNHEY and CDR2 SMNVEV (reference sequence). The chain's CDR3 is CASSSGSTAKTQYF. DNA for the CDR3: TGTGCCAGCAGTTCCGGGTCAACGGCTAAGACCCAGTACTTC.

The chain links TRBV4-1 to TRBJ1-3; TRBD1 aligns across 7 bases. In germline, CDR1 is MGHRA, CDR2 YSYEKL. The V gene end was trimmed by 2 bases and the J gene end by 1 base; junction bases not matched to a gene: 20. The CDR3 contains 21 residues. The CDR3 region has the DNA TGCGCCAGCAGCCAAACGCCGCACAGGGGACGCGGAGGCTTATCTGGAAACACCATATATTTT. It specifies CASSQTPHRGRGGLSGNTIYF.